The 10 T cell receptor beta chains below come from one sample, sequenced in a study of T-cell memory formation after mild COVID-19. TCRdb passed the 5' RACE reads through MiXCR, listing each CDR3 protein once. Here the sample spans 140,000 to 150,000 distinct CDR3 sequences, under 30% being singletons. Sequencing was performed on PBMCs or a T cell subset sorted from them (not recorded which). Receptors were obtained from an adult woman who had mild COVID-19 (a few samples of this study predate the infection). Cell type and time point are not known.

This clonotype was picked up one time. This sequence joins TRBV7-9 and TRBJ1-1; D gene unclear. CDR3 size: 15 residues. The germline V gene encodes CDR1 SEHNR and CDR2 FQNEAQ (reference sequence). Trimming cost V 4 bases and J 1 base, with 13 bases left between them. This CDR3 is CASSWYTGGNTEAFF. In DNA form, the CDR3 reads TGTGCCAGCAGCTGGTACACCGGAGGGAACACTGAAGCTTTCTTT. Together with reference TRBV7-9 and TRBJ1-1, the CDR3 gives the full variable domain: DTGVSQNPRHKITKRGQNVTFRCDPISEHNRLYWYRQTLGQGPEFLTYFQNEAQLEKSRLLSDRFSAERPKGSFSTLEIQRTEQGDSAMYLCASSWYTGGNTEAFFGQGTRLTVV.

CDR3 region: CAGTGTNSYEQYF. The CDR3 nucleotides are TGTGCCGGTACCGGGACTAACTCCTACGAGCAGTACTTC. The chain couples TRBV2 to TRBJ2-7, with 7 bases fitting TRBD2. The V segment lost 11 bases and the J segment 0 bases; nucleotides outside the gene matches: 7. The germline gives CDR1 SNHLY, CDR2 FYNNEI. This CDR3 spans 13 amino acids.

The chain carries TRBV7-9 and TRBJ1-3; unclear D gene. Germline V gives CDR1 SEHNR, CDR2 FQNEAQ (reference sequence). The ends were cut back, 5 bases at V and 0 bases at J, with 14 bases in the middle. The CDR3 length is 16 residues. The CDR3 loop is CASSPAVGHSGNTIYF. In DNA form, the CDR3 reads TGTGCCAGCAGCCCAGCGGTCGGGCACTCTGGAAACACCATATATTTT.

V usage is TRBV21-1 and J usage is TRBJ1-4. TRBV21-1 is a documented pseudogene. The CDR3 has 11 residues. The CDR3 DNA reads as TGTGCCAGCATGGAGGCTGAAAAACTGTTTTTT. Translated: CASMEAEKLFF.

In its sample, this clonotype was seen a few times. This sequence joins TRBV6-5 and TRBJ2-1, with TRBD2 identical over 13 bases. Unmatched junction bases numbered 7, after V lost 5 bases and J lost 6 bases. Per the germline V gene, CDR1 is MNHEY and CDR2 is SVGAGI. There are 16 residues in the CDR3. The CDR3 protein is CASSVLAGGLVNEQFF. Here the CDR3 DNA reads TGTGCCAGCAGTGTACTAGCGGGGGGGCTGGTCAATGAGCAGTTCTTC.

This clonotype was found a few times. J is TRBJ1-5 and V is TRBV30; D uncertain. The CDR3 contains 12 residues. V lost 2 bases and J lost 1, with 3 bases in between. Germline V gene data show CDR1 as GTSNPN and CDR2 as SVGIG (reference sequence). CDR3 region: CAWSKSNQPQHF. The CDR3 DNA reads as TGTGCCTGGAGTAAAAGCAATCAGCCCCAGCATTTT.

The chain joins TRBV6-2 or TRBV6-3 to TRBJ1-5; 9 bases align to TRBD1. The CDR3 spans 15 residues. The germline V gene has CDR1 MNHEY and CDR2 SVGEGT. With V trimmed by 2 bases and J by 5 bases, 4 bases remained unmatched. Here the CDR3 reads CASSYGTGWDQPQHF. CDR3 DNA sequence: TGTGCCAGCAGTTACGGGACAGGGTGGGATCAGCCCCAGCATTTT.

This clonotype showed up just a few times. The chain is built from TRBV20-1 and TRBJ2-1; D remains unclear. Trimming took 3 bases from V and 7 from J, leaving 22 bases between them. The CDR3 is 16 residues long. The germline gives CDR1 DFQATT, CDR2 SNEGSKA (reference sequence). The CDR3 sequence is CSARDPSAGAYNEQFF. CDR3 nucleotides: TGCAGTGCTAGGGATCCTTCAGCCGGTGCATATAATGAGCAGTTCTTC.

The gene calls are TRBV30 and TRBJ2-1; D is possibly TRBD2 (5 bases). This CDR3 region has 12 residues. Germline CDR1 and CDR2: GTSNPN and SVGIG (reference sequence). CDR3 amino acids: CAGESSYNEQFF. The CDR3 DNA reads TGTGCTGGGGAGAGCTCCTACAATGAGCAGTTCTTC.

This chain connects TRBV2 to TRBJ2-2; D gene uncertain. CDR3 length equals 14 residues. The V and J ends lost 0 bases and 1 base respectively, with 3 bases between them. Germline V lookup: CDR1 SNHLY, CDR2 FYNNEI. CDR3 in DNA: TGTGCCAGCAGTGAAGCAGGGAACACCGGGGAGCTGTTTTTT. Translated: CASSEAGNTGELFF. Complete variable domain (other parts from reference TRBV2 and TRBJ2-2): EPEVTQTPSHQVTQMGQEVILRCVPISNHLYFYWYRQILGQKVEFLVSFYNNEISEKSEIFDDQFSVERPDGSNFTLKIRSTKLEDSAMYFCASSEAGNTGELFFGEGSRLTVL.